The 10 T cell receptor beta chains listed next were all sequenced from one sample in a study of response to subunit inactivated influenza vaccine. TCRdb re-called the RT-PCR reads through MiXCR, storing one row per CDR3 protein. The data hold 600,000 to 850,000 distinct CDR3 sequences, with approximately 15% observed a single time. The sequenced sample was PBMCs from blood, obtained around 15 days before vaccination. These receptors were collected from a man in his fifties or sixties who received an inactivated influenza vaccine.

This clonotype occurred many times. V is TRBV28 and J is TRBJ2-1; TRBD2 matches at 8 bases. Germline loops: CDR1 MDHEN, CDR2 SYDVKM. The CDR3 spans 14 residues. V trimming: 4 bases; J trimming: 8 bases; junction bases outside the gene matches: 7. The CDR3 DNA reads TGTGCCAGCAGTTCGGGACTAGAGGGGTATGAGCAGTTCTTC. Translating it yields CASSSGLEGYEQFF.

The rearrangement uses TRBV3-1 and TRBJ2-1; 8 nucleotides line up with TRBD1. Germline CDR1 and CDR2: LGHDT and YNNKEL (reference sequence). With V trimmed by 4 bases and J by 9 bases, 14 bases remained unmatched. The CDR3 has 16 residues. The CDR3 nucleotides read TGTGCCAGCAGCCCCGGACAGGGACTGGCCGCTGGTGAGCAGTTCTTC. Translated: CASSPGQGLAAGEQFF.

The chain carries TRBV11-1 and TRBJ2-1; a possible D gene is TRBD2 (6 bases). This CDR3 has 18 residues. V lost 3 bases and J lost 0, with 18 bases in between. Per germline, CDR1 SGHAT and CDR2 FQDESV (reference sequence). The CDR3 region is CASSLAAGGSRSYNEQFF. As DNA, the CDR3 is TGTGCCAGCAGCTTGGCAGCCGGGGGAAGCCGCTCCTACAATGAGCAGTTCTTC.

The gene calls are TRBV20-1 and TRBJ2-1, with D hard to call. V was cut by 0 bases and J by 9 bases, with 9 bases left in between. CDR3 size: 12 residues. Germline assignment: CDR1 DFQATT and CDR2 SNEGSKA (reference sequence). CDR3 in DNA: TGCAGTGCTAGAGAAGCGCCGGGTGAGCAGTTCTTC. This translates into CSAREAPGEQFF.

The V call is TRBV7-9, the J call TRBJ2-1; 7 bases are shared with TRBD1. CDR3 length: 17 amino acids. The germline CDR1 and CDR2 sequences are SEHNR and FQNEAQ (reference sequence). Trimming at V came to 2 bases and at J to 5 bases, leaving 12 bases not matched to a gene. CDR3 nucleotide sequence: TGTGCCAGCAGCTTAATAGGCCGGGGACAGAGAAACAATGAGCAGTTCTTC. This translates into CASSLIGRGQRNNEQFF.

The V call is TRBV4-3, the J call TRBJ2-1, with a tentative D call TRBD2 (7 bases). Trimming took off 4 bases at V and 4 bases at J, with 14 bases between the two ends. The CDR3 sequence is 15 residues long. Germline CDR1 and CDR2: LGHNA and YSLEER. The CDR3, as DNA: TGCGCCAGCAGCCGTCGGGGGGCGAATTACAATGAGCAGTTCTTC. This encodes CASSRRGANYNEQFF.

The V call is TRBV5-1, the J call TRBJ2-7; no definite D call. Trimming removed 4 bases at V and 0 bases at J, with 5 bases between. Germline CDR1 reads SGHRS; CDR2 reads YFSETQ. This CDR3 contains 12 residues. CDR3 sequence (DNA): TGCGCCAGCAGCCGCGTCTCCTACGAGCAGTACTTC. Protein sequence: CASSRVSYEQYF.

The chain carries TRBV5-5 and TRBJ2-3; 12 bases map to TRBD2. After removal of 4 bases from V and 2 bases from J, the junction contained 5 bases not matched to a gene. This CDR3 is built from 16 residues. Germline CDR1 SGHKS, CDR2 YYEKEE (reference sequence). DNA for the CDR3: TGTGCCAGCAGCGTTAGACTAGCGGGGGACACAGATACGCAGTATTTT. Translated: CASSVRLAGDTDTQYF.

The V call is TRBV29-1, the J call TRBJ1-5; 8 bases align to TRBD1. Looked up from germline, CDR1 is SQVTM and CDR2 is ANQGSEA. The ends lost 5 bases at V and 4 bases at J; junction bases unmatched: 7. The CDR3 consists of 14 residues. The CDR3 loop reads CSVPTGTGNQPQHF. The CDR3 region has the DNA TGCAGCGTTCCCACCGGGACAGGAAATCAGCCCCAGCATTTT.

V gene TRBV6-5 combines with J gene TRBJ1-6, with D possibly TRBD1 on 5 matching bases. Germline V gene data show CDR1 as MNHEY and CDR2 as SVGAGI. V lost 1 base and J lost 10, with 17 bases in between. This CDR3 spans 16 amino acids. The CDR3 DNA is TGTGCCAGCAGTTACTTCCCGGGGCAGGGAGGCTCACCCCTCCACTTT. Amino acids: CASSYFPGQGGSPLHF.